This paragraph reports one TCR delta chain. This sample is part of a study of gamma-delta chains in newborns, infants, children. TCRdb reran clone calling via CATT on the reads. The repertoire consists of 950 to 1,500 delta-chain clones, with roughly 1% occurring once and the leading ten covering roughly a third. The CDR3 is 18 residues long. Per the germline V gene, CDR1 is GEAIGNYY and CDR2 is EKD. Trimming at V came to 5 bases and at J to 1 base, leaving 17 bases not matched to a gene. The chain carries TRDV2 and TRDJ1; 8 nucleotides align to TRDD3. The specimen sequenced was blood. This clonotype originated in a child in good health. The DNA for the CDR3 is TGTGCCTGTGGCACTCTACTGGGGGGTACGCCACGCACCGATAAACTCATCTTT. It yields the protein CACGTLLGGTPRTDKLIF.